The present T cell receptor beta chain was sequenced within a study of molecular identifiers for immune sequencing clone quantification. CDR1 is MNHEY and CDR2 is SMNVEV in the germline V gene (reference sequence). The CDR3 covers 13 residues. V lost 4 bases, J lost 7 bases, and 13 bases lay in between. Previously described methods and listed TCR primers were used for bulk TCR libraries. TCRdb re-called the PCR reads with MiXCR, one entry per CDR3 protein. The repertoire has about 40,000 distinct CDR3 sequences, around 21% of them found once; the top ten carry more than 0.95%. For naive CD8 T cells, sorting used the CD8+CD4-CCR7+CD45RA+ phenotype. Many counts were recorded for this clonotype. The conserved phenylalanine or tryptophan is not found at the CDR3 terminus, so this likely reflects a read error.

This TCR came from a human donor in good health. Some libraries in this study had Jurkat cell RNA spiked in. This sequence joins TRBV27 and TRBJ1-1; D uncertain. Material for sequencing was naive CD8+ T cells from blood, with Jurkat cell RNA spiked in. Stated subset: FACS-sorted CD8+CD4-CCR7+CD45RA+ naive T cells. The CDR3 DNA reads TGTGCCAGCAGTTCCCCAGGCGGTGGTGAAGCTTTCCTT. Its translation is CASSSPGGGEAFL.